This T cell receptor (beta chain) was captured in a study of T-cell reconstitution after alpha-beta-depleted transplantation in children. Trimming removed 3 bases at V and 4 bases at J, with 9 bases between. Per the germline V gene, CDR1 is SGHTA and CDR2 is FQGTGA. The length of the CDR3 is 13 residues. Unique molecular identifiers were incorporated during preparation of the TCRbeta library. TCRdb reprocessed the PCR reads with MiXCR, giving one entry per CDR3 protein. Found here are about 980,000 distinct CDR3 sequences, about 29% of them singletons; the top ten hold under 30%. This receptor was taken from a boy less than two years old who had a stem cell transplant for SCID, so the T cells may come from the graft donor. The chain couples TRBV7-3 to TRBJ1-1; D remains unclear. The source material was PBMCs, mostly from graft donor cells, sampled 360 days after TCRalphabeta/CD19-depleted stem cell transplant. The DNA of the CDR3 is TGTGCCAGCAGCTTTTCAGCGGCCACTGAAGCTTTCTTT. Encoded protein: CASSFSAATEAFF. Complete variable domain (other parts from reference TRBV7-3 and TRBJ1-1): GAGVSQTPSNKVTEKGKYVELRCDPISGHTALYWYRQSLGQGPEFLIYFQGTGAADDSGLPNDRFFAVRPEGSVSTLKIQRTERGDSAVYLCASSFSAATEAFFGQGTRLTVV.